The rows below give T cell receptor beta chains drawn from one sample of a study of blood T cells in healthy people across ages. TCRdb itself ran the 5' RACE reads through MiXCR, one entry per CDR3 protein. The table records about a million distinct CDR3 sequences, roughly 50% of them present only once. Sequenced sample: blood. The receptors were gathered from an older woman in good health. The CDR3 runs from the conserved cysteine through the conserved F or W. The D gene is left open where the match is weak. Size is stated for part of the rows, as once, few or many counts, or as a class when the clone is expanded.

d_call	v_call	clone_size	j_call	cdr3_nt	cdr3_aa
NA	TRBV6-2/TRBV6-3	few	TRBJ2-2	TGTGCCAGCAGTTACTCGGCCTTTAGCGGGGAGCTGTTTTTT	CASSYSAFSGELFF
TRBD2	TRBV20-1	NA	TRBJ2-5	TGCAGTGCTAGTTTGACTAGCGGGAGCAAGTACTTC	CSASLTSGSKYF
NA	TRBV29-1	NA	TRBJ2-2	TGCAGCGTTGAAGCCGGGCTCCGAACCACCGGGGAGCTGTTTTTT	CSVEAGLRTTGELFF
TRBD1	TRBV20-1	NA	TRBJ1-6	TGCAGTGCTACCGTCGGACAGGTGGCTAATTCACCCCTCCACTTT	CSATVGQVANSPLHF
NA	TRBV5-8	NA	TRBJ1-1	TGTGCCAGCAACTCCCCCTGGAACACTGAAGCTTTCTTT	CASNSPWNTEAFF
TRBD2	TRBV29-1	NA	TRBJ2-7	TGCAGCGTGATGGGGGGGCTAGCGGGAACCTACGAGCAGTACTTC	CSVMGGLAGTYEQYF
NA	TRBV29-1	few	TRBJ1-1	TGCAGCGTTAGGATCATGGGGCGGGAAGCTTTCTTT	CSVRIMGREAFF
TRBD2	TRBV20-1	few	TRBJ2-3	TGCAGTGCCCGGACTAGCGGCTATACGCAGTATTTT	CSARTSGYTQYF
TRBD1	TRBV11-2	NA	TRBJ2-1	TGTGCCAGCAGCGGGGGGGACAGGGGCGCCGTCAATGAGCAGTTCTTC	CASSGGDRGAVNEQFF
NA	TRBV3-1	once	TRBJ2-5	TGTGCCAGCAGCCTCGGGACTTGGGGGCAGTACTTC	CASSLGTWGQYF
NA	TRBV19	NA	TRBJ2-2	TGTGCCAGCGGTGGGGGCAGGGAATCCGGGGAGCTGTTTTTT	CASGGGRESGELFF
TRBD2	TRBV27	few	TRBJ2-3	TGTGCCAGCAGTGTCGGGACTAGCGGGACAGATACGCAGTATTTT	CASSVGTSGTDTQYF
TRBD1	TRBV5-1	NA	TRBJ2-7	TGCGCCAGCAGCTTGGGCAGGGGGCTGGACGAGCAGTACTTC	CASSLGRGLDEQYF
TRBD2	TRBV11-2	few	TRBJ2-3	TGTGCCAGCAGCTTTATTGCGGGAGGGGATACGCAGTATTTT	CASSFIAGGDTQYF
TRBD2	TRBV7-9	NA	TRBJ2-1	TGTGCCAGCAGCCATGGCGGGAGTGCGGGTGAGCAGTTCTTC	CASSHGGSAGEQFF
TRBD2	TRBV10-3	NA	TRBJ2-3	TGTGCCATCGCGCTAGCGGGAGATGCCACAGATACGCAGTATTTT	CAIALAGDATDTQYF
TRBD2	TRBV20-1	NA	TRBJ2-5	TGCAGTGCTAGGTGGCTAGCGGGAGTAGAGACCCAGTACTTC	CSARWLAGVETQYF
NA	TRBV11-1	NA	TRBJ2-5	TGTGCCGGCAGCTTAGCCCGACCGGTTGGGGAGACCCAGTACTTC	CAGSLARPVGETQYF
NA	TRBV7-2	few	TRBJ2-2	TGTGCCAGCAGCTTCGACTACTCCACCGGGGAGCTGTTTTTT	CASSFDYSTGELFF
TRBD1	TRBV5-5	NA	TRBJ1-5	TGTGCCAGCAGTATATCACCGGACAGGGCTAATCAGCCCCAGCATTTT	CASSISPDRANQPQHF
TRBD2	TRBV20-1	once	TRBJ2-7	TGCAGTGCTAGGAAGAGCGGGAGCACCTACGAGCAGTACTTC	CSARKSGSTYEQYF
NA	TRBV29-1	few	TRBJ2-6	TGCAGCGTGCAACATGGGCCTGGGGCCAACGTCCTGACTTTC	CSVQHGPGANVLTF
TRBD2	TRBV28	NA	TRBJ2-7	TGTGCCAGCATCCGACTAGCTGGCGACGAGCAGTACTTC	CASIRLAGDEQYF
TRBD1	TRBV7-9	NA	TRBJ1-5	TGTGCCACCGGACAGGGCGGCAATCAGCCCCAGCATTTT	CATGQGGNQPQHF
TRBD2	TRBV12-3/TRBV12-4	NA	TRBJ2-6	TGTGCCAGCAGTTTCGTTAGCGGGACGCCCGCGGGTGTCTCTGGGGCCAACGTCCTGACTTTC	CASSFVSGTPAGVSGANVLTF
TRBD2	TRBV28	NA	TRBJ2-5	TGTGCCAGCAGTTCATACGGGGGGCAAGAGACCCAGTACTTC	CASSSYGGQETQYF